The 15 T cell receptor beta chains below come from one sample, sequenced in a study of CD8+ T cells in alopecia areata. Investigators isolated RNA and reverse transcribed it into cDNA to act as the sequencing template. Clones were sequenced by immunoSEQ multiplex PCR, and TCRdb holds only the in-frame ones, with some missing. The data contain over 100,000 clones, 50% to 75% of them singletons. Treatment described: oral pan-JAK inhibitor, 5-10 mg twice daily. Sequenced here: CD8+ T cells sorted from blood, sampled at week 24, from a patient treated with tofacitinib. The receptors were gathered from a human donor with alopecia areata.

This clone was counted a few times. The rearrangement uses TRBV6-6 and TRBJ2-5; no clear D gene. There are 12 residues in the CDR3. Trimming took off 8 bases at V and 4 bases at J, with 11 bases between the two ends. Germline CDR1 is MNHNY and CDR2 is SVGAGI (reference sequence). In nucleotides, the CDR3 is TGTGCCAGCGCGACCTTGGGAGAGACCCAGTACTTC. Translating gives CASATLGETQYF.

The V call is TRBV19, the J call TRBJ1-5; D not certain. The germline gives CDR1 LNHDA, CDR2 SQIVND (reference sequence). The CDR3 runs 13 residues. V was pared by 0 bases and J by 1 base, with 1 base between. The CDR3 nucleotides read TGTGCCAGTAGTATAGAGAGCAATCAGCCCCAGCATTTT. It yields the protein CASSIESNQPQHF.

The V gene is TRBV19, the J gene TRBJ1-1; D may be TRBD1 (5 bases). CDR3 size: 14 residues. Trimming pared 4 bases from V and 1 base from J, leaving 10 bases between. CDR1 is LNHDA, CDR2 SQIVND, per germline (reference sequence). CDR3 protein: CASSNRGTNTEAFF. The CDR3 bases are TGTGCCAGTAGTAATCGGGGGACGAACACTGAAGCTTTCTTT.

This chain links TRBV11-2 with TRBJ2-5, with 8 bases fitting TRBD1. The CDR3 runs 14 residues. Trimming took 1 base from V and 5 from J; bases not matched to a gene: 3. Germline-derived CDR1 and CDR2 are SGHAT and FQNNGV. The CDR3 DNA reads TGTGCCAGCAGCTTAGCCGGGACAGGCGAGACCCAGTACTTC. Translating it yields CASSLAGTGETQYF.

The V call is TRBV4-3, the J call TRBJ2-6; no clear D. The CDR3 extends over 17 amino acids. Germline V CDR1 and CDR2: LGHNA, YSLEER. V lost 3 bases and J 2 bases, leaving 14 bases between the germline ends. The CDR3 DNA reads TGCGCCAGCAGCCAGTCTGGTGGGGTGGCTGGGGCCAACGTCCTGACTTTC. Its protein product is CASSQSGGVAGANVLTF.

The table lists this clone with a few counts. The chain couples TRBV12-5 to TRBJ2-5; TRBD1 might be the D (5 bases). Looked up from germline, CDR1 is LGHNT and CDR2 is FRNRAP. CDR3 length: 13 amino acids. Trimming took 7 bases from V and 5 from J, leaving 14 bases between them. CDR3 region: CASAEEGVETQYF. CDR3 sequence (DNA): TGTGCTAGTGCCGAGGAAGGGGTCGAGACCCAGTACTTC.

The CDR3 DNA follows: TGTGCCAGCAGTTACCTCAGGGCCTACAATGAGCAGTTCTTC. Protein product: CASSYLRAYNEQFF. The chain employs TRBV6-5 and TRBJ2-1, with D possibly TRBD1 on 5 matching bases. This CDR3 region has 14 residues. V was cut by 2 bases and J by 2 bases, with 7 bases left in between. Germline lookup yields CDR1 MNHEY and CDR2 SVGAGI.

This clone came up once. J is TRBJ1-2 and V is TRBV27, with 10 bases fitting TRBD1. Germline-derived CDR1 and CDR2 are MNHEY and SMNVEV (reference sequence). The trim removed 6 bases at V and 8 bases at J, leaving 6 bases unmatched. This CDR3 region has 13 residues. The CDR3 coding sequence is TGTGCCAGCAGCATTGACAGGGGGCGAGGCTACACCTTC. Translation gives CASSIDRGRGYTF.

J is TRBJ1-2 and V is TRBV7-6; D remains ambiguous. The CDR3 covers 14 residues. V shed 1 base and J shed 2 bases, with 8 bases lying between them. Germline V gene data show CDR1 as SGHVS and CDR2 as FNYEAQ. The CDR3 DNA sequence: TGTGCCAGCAGCTTAGAGTATCGCAACTATGGCTACACCTTC. Translating gives CASSLEYRNYGYTF.

The genes are TRBV27 and TRBJ1-4; no clear D gene. Germline loops: CDR1 MNHEY, CDR2 SMNVEV (reference sequence). Trimming removed 0 bases at V and 8 bases at J, with 10 bases between. The CDR3 sequence is 14 residues long. This chain's CDR3 is CASSLSQDPEKLFF. In DNA form, the CDR3 reads TGTGCCAGCAGTTTATCACAAGACCCAGAAAAACTGTTTTTT.

Note on this clone: Given a far larger clone just one base away, this is likely a sequencing read error. The same CDR3 is also encoded by other DNA sequences in this sample. The rearrangement links TRBV5-1 to TRBJ2-7; weak D call: TRBD1 (5 bases). The CDR3 is 14 amino acids. CDR1 is SGHRS, CDR2 YFSETQ, per germline. The V end was cut by 4 bases, the J end by 3 bases, with 14 bases between. For the CDR3, the DNA is TGCGCCAGCAGCCAAGATACTCAGGGCTACGAGCAGTACTTC. Translated: CASSQDTQGYEQYF. The full variable domain, its missing parts supplied by reference TRBV5-1 and TRBJ2-7, is KAGVTQTPRYLIKTRGQQVTLSCSPISGHRSVSWYQQTPGQGLQFLFEYFSETQRNKGNFPGRFSGRQFSNSRSEMNVSTLELGDSALYLCASSQDTQGYEQYFGPGTRLTVT.

The chain joins TRBV4-2 to TRBJ1-1; TRBD1 matches 8 bases. Per germline, CDR1 LGHNA and CDR2 YNFKEQ. This CDR3 contains 16 residues. V gave up 0 bases and J gave up 1 base; unmatched junction bases: 4. The CDR3 protein is CASSQDSQGENTEAFF. The CDR3 DNA reads TGTGCCAGCAGCCAAGATTCACAGGGGGAGAACACTGAAGCTTTCTTT.

This clone has more than one count but fewer than ten. The rearrangement links TRBV29-1 to TRBJ2-7; TRBD1 aligns across 8 bases. CDR3 length equals 15 residues. Unmatched junction bases numbered 7, after V lost 0 bases and J lost 3 bases. The V gene's germline CDR1 is SQVTM and CDR2 ANQGSEA. The CDR3 is CSVEDRGTGVYEQYF. CDR3 nucleotide sequence: TGCAGCGTTGAAGATCGCGGGACAGGAGTCTACGAGCAGTACTTC.

The V and J genes are TRBV7-8 and TRBJ2-1, with D tentatively TRBD2 (6 bases). The CDR3 has 11 residues. The germline V gene encodes CDR1 SGHVS and CDR2 FQNEAQ. Trimming cost V 7 bases and J 10 bases, with 11 bases left between them. The CDR3 loop reads CASNGGDEQFF. The CDR3 DNA follows: TGTGCCAGCAACGGGGGAGACGAGCAGTTCTTC.

The V gene is TRBV9, the J gene TRBJ2-7; 9 nucleotides match TRBD1. This CDR3 is 15 amino acids long. V dropped 3 bases and J dropped 5; count of bases not matched to a gene: 9. CDR1 and CDR2 (germline): SGDLS, YYNGEE. The CDR3 bases are TGTGCCAGCAGCGAGAGGGCGGGACAGGGCCACGAGCAGTACTTC. The encoded protein is CASSERAGQGHEQYF. The full variable domain, completed using reference TRBV9 and TRBJ2-7, is DSGVTQTPKHLITATGQRVTLRCSPRSGDLSVYWYQQSLDQGLQFLIQYYNGEERAKGNILERFSAQQFPDLHSELNLSSLELGDSALYFCASSERAGQGHEQYFGPGTRLTVT.